Sequencing of this T cell receptor beta chain was carried out in a study of T-cell reconstitution after alpha-beta-depleted transplantation in children. Germline lookup yields CDR1 SEHNR and CDR2 FQNEAQ (reference sequence). V lost 1 base to trimming and J lost 3 bases, with 7 bases between them. This CDR3 comprises 14 residues. In its sample, this clonotype was seen many times. A TCRbeta library incorporating unique molecular identifiers was prepared. TCRdb passed the PCR reads through MiXCR, listing each CDR3 protein once. The sample lists under 750,000 distinct CDR3 sequences, more than 20% occurring once.

The starting material was PBMCs, mostly from graft donor cells, obtained 360 days after TCRalphabeta/CD19-depleted stem cell transplant. The V gene is TRBV7-9, the J gene TRBJ2-1; possibly TRBD1 for D (6 bases). The clonotype was recovered from a boy under two years old who had a stem cell transplant for acute myeloid leukemia, so the T cells may come from the graft donor. The CDR3 protein is CASSLEGVYNEQFF. CDR3 DNA: TGTGCCAGCAGCTTAGAGGGGGTCTACAATGAGCAGTTCTTC.